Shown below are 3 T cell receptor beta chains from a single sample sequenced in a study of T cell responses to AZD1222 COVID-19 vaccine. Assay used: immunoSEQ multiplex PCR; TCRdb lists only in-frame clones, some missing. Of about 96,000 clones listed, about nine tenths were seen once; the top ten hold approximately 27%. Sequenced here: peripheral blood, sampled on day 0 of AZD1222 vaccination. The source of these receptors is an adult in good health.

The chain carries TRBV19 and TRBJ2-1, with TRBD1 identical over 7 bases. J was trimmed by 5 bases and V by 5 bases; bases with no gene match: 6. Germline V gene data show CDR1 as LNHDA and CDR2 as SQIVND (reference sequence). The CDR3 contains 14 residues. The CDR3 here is CASSADRADNEQFF. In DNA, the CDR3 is TGTGCCAGTAGTGCCGACAGGGCCGACAATGAGCAGTTCTTC. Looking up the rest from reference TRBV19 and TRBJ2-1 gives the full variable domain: DGGITQSPKYLFRKEGQNVTLSCEQNLNHDAMYWYRQDPGQGLRLIYYSQIVNDFQKGDIAEGYSVSREKKESFPLTVTSAQKNPTAFYLCASSADRADNEQFFGPGTRLTVL.

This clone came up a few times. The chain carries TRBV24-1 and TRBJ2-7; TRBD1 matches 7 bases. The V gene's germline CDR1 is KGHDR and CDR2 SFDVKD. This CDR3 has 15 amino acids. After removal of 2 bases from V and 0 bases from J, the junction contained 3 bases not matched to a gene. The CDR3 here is CATSDSDRDSYEQYF. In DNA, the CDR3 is TGTGCCACCAGTGATTCTGACAGGGACTCCTACGAGCAGTACTTC.

The CDR3 nucleotides read TGTGCCAGCAGCTTAGTGGCAGGGAGGTCGGATACGCAGTATTTT. Its protein product is CASSLVAGRSDTQYF. The rearrangement uses TRBV7-9 and TRBJ2-3; a weak D match, TRBD2 (6 bases). The CDR3 runs 15 residues. Germline V gene sequence: CDR1 SEHNR, CDR2 FQNEAQ (reference sequence). V gave up 1 base and J gave up 6 bases, with 14 bases separating them.